The T cell receptor (beta chain) described here comes from a study of T cell responses to AZD1222 COVID-19 vaccine. Study results and limitations: A mostly white British donor set with more females was recruited, and clonal diversity was possibly underestimated. The study found vaccine-associated CD4 TCRs spanning spike, dominant at 160-218 and 743-854. Seropositive status at baseline applied to only 5 or 6 AZD1222 recipients.

This CDR3 is 13 amino acids long. Between the trimmed V and J ends, which lost 1 base and 6 bases, there was a span of 11 bases. Looked up from germline, CDR1 is SGHNT and CDR2 is YYREEE (reference sequence). Remarks on this clone: As yet, its antigen is unknown.

This table comes from immunoSEQ multiplex PCR, and its TCRdb copy is limited to in-frame clones, with some not included. This table has about 150,000 clones, 88% appearing once. This chain connects TRBV5-4 to TRBJ2-7; D gene uncertain. Source: peripheral blood, taken on day 0 of AZD1222 vaccination. The clonotype comes from an adult in good health. The CDR3 protein is CASSLPLSLEQYF. The CDR3 region has the DNA TGTGCCAGCAGCTTGCCGCTAAGTCTCGAGCAGTACTTC.